A selection of T cell receptor beta chains follows, all from one sample in a study of blood T cell repertoires in COVID-19. Repertoires were generated with immunoSEQ multiplex PCR, while TCRdb's copy carries only in-frame clones and drops some. The data contain about 140,000 clones, approximately 80% of them singletons. Material: peripheral blood. Receptors originate from a woman aged 50 to 60 with acute or convalescent COVID-19. Each CDR3 is given with its conserved first and last residue. The D gene is left open where the match is weak. Size values are once, few and many counts, or a class for expanded clones, and some rows have none.

>TRBJ1-6|-|-|TRBV11-1
CASSLGRRSPLHF
TGTGCCAGCAGCCTAGGACGGAGGTCACCCCTCCACTTT
>TRBJ1-2|TRBD1|-|TRBV10-1
CAKDRGQDGYTF
TGCGCCAAGGACAGGGGGCAGGATGGCTACACCTTC
>TRBJ2-1|-|-|TRBV28
CASSFSGELADEQFF
TGTGCCAGCAGTTTCTCAGGGGAATTAGCCGATGAGCAGTTCTTC
>TRBJ2-3|TRBD1|-|TRBV10-3
CAISDSTGGDTQYF
TGTGCCATCAGTGATTCAACAGGGGGAGATACGCAGTATTTT
>TRBJ2-3|TRBD2|-|TRBV7-8
CASSLPRSDWSTSADTQYF
TGTGCCAGCAGCCTTCCACGTAGTGATTGGTCGACTAGCGCAGATACGCAGTATTTT
>TRBJ1-3|-|-|TRBV6-5
CASSYRDSGNTIYF
TGTGCCAGCAGTTACCGGGACTCTGGAAACACCATATATTTT
>TRBJ2-1|TRBD2|-|TRBV18
CASSPAGLAGGRGEQFF
TGTGCCAGCTCACCCGCAGGACTAGCGGGGGGGCGTGGGGAGCAGTTCTTC
>TRBJ1-2|-|-|TRBV15
CATSRDPQGLGYTF
TGTGCCACCAGCAGAGATCCACAGGGTTTAGGCTACACCTTC
>TRBJ2-5|-|-|TRBV6-5
CASSYSNRGQETQYF
TGTGCCAGCAGTTACTCAAATCGCGGGCAAGAGACCCAGTACTTC
>TRBJ1-4|TRBD1|-|TRBV30
CAWSGPGTGIGEKLFF
TGTGCCTGGAGTGGTCCCGGGACAGGGATTGGTGAAAAACTGTTTTTT
>TRBJ2-3|TRBD2|-|TRBV19
CASSTLGEGTDTQYF
TGTGCCAGTAGTACCTTAGGGGAGGGAACAGATACGCAGTATTTT
>TRBJ2-3|TRBD2|-|TRBV7-3
CASSPGLAGALFTDTQYF
TGTGCCAGCAGCCCGGGACTAGCGGGGGCCCTGTTCACAGATACGCAGTATTTT
>TRBJ2-3|TRBD1|-|TRBV29-1
CSVVGDRGWSDTQYF
TGCAGCGTTGTGGGGGACAGGGGTTGGAGTGATACGCAGTATTTT
>TRBJ2-2|-|-|TRBV4-1
CASSREAGELFF
TGCGCCAGCAGCAGGGAGGCCGGGGAGCTGTTTTTT
>TRBJ2-2|TRBD2|-|TRBV28
CASSGRGENTGELFF
TGTGCCAGCAGTGGGCGGGGGGAGAACACCGGGGAGCTGTTTTTT
>TRBJ1-2|TRBD1|few|TRBV9
CASSSLDRGDYGYTF
TGTGCCAGCAGTTCTCTAGACAGGGGTGACTATGGCTACACCTTC
>TRBJ1-5|TRBD1|-|TRBV18
CASSPRQGAGYSNQPQHF
TGTGCCAGCTCACCAAGACAGGGGGCTGGGTATAGCAATCAGCCCCAGCATTTT
>TRBJ2-1|TRBD2|once|TRBV10-3
CAIRRGVTDEQFF
TGTGCCATCAGGCGGGGGGTAACCGATGAGCAGTTCTTC
>TRBJ1-5|-|-|TRBV20-1
CSARAPGAQHF
TGCAGTGCTAGAGCCCCCGGAGCCCAGCATTTT
>TRBJ2-1|TRBD1|once|TRBV18
CASSPGQGWTNEQFF
TGTGCCAGCTCACCGGGACAGGGGTGGACGAATGAGCAGTTCTTC
>TRBJ2-7|-|-|TRBV7-3
CASSFRGSDEQYF
TGTGCCAGCAGCTTTCGGGGATCCGACGAGCAGTACTTC
>TRBJ2-6|-|-|TRBV9
CASSVGLGPGANVLTF
TGTGCCAGCAGCGTAGGACTGGGGCCTGGGGCCAACGTCCTGACTTTC
>TRBJ2-1|-|-|TRBV3-1/TRBV3-2
CASSQDGRGGGTGRTNEQFF
TGTGCCAGCAGCCAAGACGGTCGAGGGGGGGGAACCGGGAGAACAAATGAGCAGTTCTTC
>TRBJ1-2|-|-|TRBV24-1
CATSDNQGRGYTF
TGTGCCACCAGTGATAATCAGGGAAGGGGCTACACCTTC
>TRBJ1-2|-|-|TRBV5-8
CASSGTSHGYTF
TGTGCCAGCAGCGGTACGAGTCATGGCTACACCTTC
>TRBJ1-1|-|-|TRBV30
CAWSGGEVFTEAFF
TGTGCCTGGAGTGGAGGGGAGGTCTTCACTGAAGCTTTCTTT
>TRBJ1-1|-|many|TRBV5-1
CASSHGLRDTEAFF
TGCGCCAGCAGCCATGGTCTGCGGGACACTGAAGCTTTCTTT
>TRBJ2-3|-|-|TRBV5-1
CASSSWGVTDTQYF
TGCGCCAGCAGCAGCTGGGGCGTAACAGATACGCAGTATTTT
>TRBJ2-1|TRBD1|-|TRBV20-1
CSASRGQGMVNEQFF
TGCAGTGCTAGTAGGGGACAGGGGATGGTCAATGAGCAGTTCTTC
>TRBJ1-6|-|-|TRBV7-9
CASSPGPNSPLHF
TGTGCCAGCAGCCCAGGGCCTAATTCACCCCTCCACTTT
>TRBJ1-4|-|-|TRBV28
CASRKPTTNEKLFF
TGTGCCAGCAGAAAGCCGACAACTAATGAAAAACTGTTTTTT
>TRBJ1-6|-|few|TRBV7-9
CASSWGPTTPLHF
TGTGCCAGCAGCTGGGGGCCGACGACGCCCCTCCACTTT
>TRBJ2-7|-|-|TRBV4-2
CASSPNSAYEQYF
TGTGCCAGCAGCCCAAATTCCGCGTACGAGCAGTACTTC
>TRBJ2-6|-|-|TRBV20-1
CSASGGRANVLTF
TGCAGTGCTAGTGGCGGCCGGGCCAACGTCCTGACTTTC
>TRBJ1-5|TRBD1|-|TRBV29-1
CSAKGQDDQPQHF
TGCAGCGCTAAAGGACAGGATGATCAGCCCCAGCATTTT
>TRBJ2-7|TRBD1|-|TRBV4-3
CASSQNLQGGYEQYF
TGCGCCAGCAGCCAAAACTTACAGGGGGGATACGAGCAGTACTTC
>TRBJ1-3|-|-|TRBV28
CASLPGSGNTIYF
TGTGCCAGCCTCCCAGGCTCCGGAAACACCATATATTTT
>TRBJ2-1|TRBD2|-|TRBV14
CASSPSSGRYNEQFF
TGTGCCAGCAGCCCCTCTAGCGGGAGATACAATGAGCAGTTCTTC
>TRBJ2-2|TRBD1|-|TRBV6-6
CASSPSPGQGARVAGELFF
TGTGCCAGCAGTCCCTCACCAGGACAGGGGGCGCGTGTAGCCGGGGAGCTGTTTTTT
>TRBJ1-5|-|-|TRBV7-5
CARSLSPPGPGPPGQPQHF
TGTGCCAGAAGCTTATCCCCTCCCGGCCCCGGTCCCCCGGGTCAGCCCCAGCATTTT
>TRBJ1-2|-|-|TRBV28
CASSLEQTYGYTF
TGTGCCAGCAGTTTGGAACAGACCTATGGCTACACCTTC
>TRBJ1-1|-|-|TRBV10-3
CAISENAPRVHTEAFF
TGTGCCATCAGTGAGAATGCCCCCCGAGTCCACACTGAAGCTTTCTTT
>TRBJ1-2|-|once|TRBV10-3
CAISLEANYGYTF
TGTGCCATCAGCTTAGAAGCTAACTATGGCTACACCTTC
>TRBJ1-6|TRBD1|-|TRBV30
CASGTGGSPLHF
TGTGCCTCCGGGACAGGGGGTTCACCCCTCCACTTT
>TRBJ1-2|TRBD1|-|TRBV11-2
CASSLVTDRAGGYTF
TGTGCCAGCAGCTTAGTTACGGACAGGGCTGGGGGCTACACCTTC
>TRBJ2-5|-|-|TRBV11-2
CASSLEEDRETQYF
TGTGCCAGCAGCTTAGAGGAGGACCGAGAGACCCAGTACTTC
>TRBJ1-3|-|-|TRBV7-9
CASSLVWGPGNTIYF
TGTGCCAGCAGCTTAGTATGGGGGCCTGGAAACACCATATATTTT
>TRBJ1-5|-|-|TRBV6-6
CASSQRSGTYGNQPQHF
TGTGCCAGCAGTCAACGCTCGGGGACATATGGCAATCAGCCCCAGCATTTT
>TRBJ2-3|TRBD2|-|TRBV6-2/TRBV6-3
CASSLAGFTDTQYF
TGTGCCAGCAGCCTAGCGGGGTTTACAGATACGCAGTATTTT
>TRBJ1-1|TRBD1|-|TRBV6-5
CASLGQGPALNEAFF
TGTGCCAGCCTCGGACAGGGGCCGGCCCTGAACGAAGCTTTCTTT
>TRBJ1-3|-|few|TRBV30
CAWQTLGNTIYF
TGTGCCTGGCAGACTTTGGGAAACACCATATATTTT
>TRBJ2-5|TRBD1|-|TRBV6-2/TRBV6-3
CASSHGQGESETQYF
TGTGCCAGCAGTCATGGACAGGGGGAGTCAGAGACCCAGTACTTC